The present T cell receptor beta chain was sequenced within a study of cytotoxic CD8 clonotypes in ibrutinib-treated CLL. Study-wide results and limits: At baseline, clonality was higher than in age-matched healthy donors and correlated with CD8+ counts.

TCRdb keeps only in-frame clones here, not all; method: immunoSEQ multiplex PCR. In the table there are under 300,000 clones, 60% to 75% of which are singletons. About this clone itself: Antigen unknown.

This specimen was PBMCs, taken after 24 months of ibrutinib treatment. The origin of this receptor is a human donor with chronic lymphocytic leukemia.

CDR3 coding DNA: TGCAGCGCGCCCGGGCCCGGGAATGAAAAACTGTTTTTT. Encoded protein: CSAPGPGNEKLFF. The rearrangement uses TRBV29-1 and TRBJ1-4; D ambiguous. The V gene lost 7 bases and the J gene lost 5 bases, with 14 bases spanning the gap. Germline V gene data show CDR1 as SQVTM and CDR2 as ANQGSEA. The CDR3 extends over 13 amino acids.